The 27 T cell receptor beta chains below come from one sample, sequenced in a study of identical twins. One entry per CDR3 protein, called by TCRdb with MiXCR from the 5' RACE reads. Of more than 400,000 distinct CDR3 sequences in the sample, around 15% were seen once. This sample also belongs to another study, concerning yellow fever vaccine responses in identical twins.

Sequencing was done on a sample of CD4+ T cells sorted from blood. All receptors derive from a woman aged 18-29 years in good health.

This clonotype was recorded a few times. This sequence joins TRBV20-1 and TRBJ2-4, with TRBD2 matching 11 bases. This CDR3 comprises 14 residues. Germline-derived CDR1 and CDR2 are DFQATT and SNEGSKA (reference sequence). The ends lost 6 bases at V and 5 bases at J; junction bases unmatched: 6. This chain's CDR3 is CSASNSGGENIQYF. The CDR3 DNA sequence: TGCAGTGCGAGTAATAGCGGGGGGGAAAACATTCAGTACTTC.

The CDR3 loop reads CASSEGGGQFYGYTF. The CDR3, as DNA: TGTGCCAGCAGTGAAGGGGGGGGACAGTTCTATGGCTACACCTTC. The rearrangement joins TRBV25-1 to TRBJ1-2; 7 positions match TRBD1. The CDR3 contains 15 residues. Germline-derived CDR1 and CDR2 are MGHDK and SYGVNS. J lost 4 bases, V lost 2 bases, and 7 bases had no gene match.

J is TRBJ2-1 and V is TRBV7-8; 11 positions agree with TRBD1. This CDR3 contains 14 residues. Unmatched junction bases numbered 9, after V lost 1 base and J lost 16 bases. Germline V gene sequence: CDR1 SGHVS, CDR2 FQNEAQ. The CDR3 is CASSLGTGGESCFF. The CDR3 region has the DNA TGTGCCAGCAGCTTAGGGACAGGGGGCGAGAGTTGTTTCTTC.

The rearrangement links TRBV20-1 to TRBJ1-2; 10 bases line up with TRBD1. The CDR3 covers 13 residues. The J segment lost 4 bases and the V segment lost 6 bases, leaving 5 bases of the junction unmatched. Per germline, CDR1 DFQATT and CDR2 SNEGSKA (reference sequence). The CDR3: CSAPDRGGYGYTF. The CDR3 coding sequence is TGCAGTGCCCCGGACAGGGGGGGCTATGGCTACACCTTC.

Notes on this clonotype: Germline and junction disagree at one end, which may indicate a read error. This chain connects TRBV12-3 or TRBV12-4 to TRBJ2-1; D unclear. The CDR3 length is 18 residues. CDR3 loop: CTSSRPTRNSGSYNEQFF. CDR3 sequence (DNA): TGTACCAGCAGTCGACCAACCCGAAACAGTGGATCCTACAATGAGCAGTTCTTC.

This rearrangement joins TRBV11-2 to TRBJ2-1; D remains ambiguous. The germline V gene encodes CDR1 SGHAT and CDR2 FQNNGV. This CDR3 has 14 residues. Deletions cut 0 bases from V and 2 bases from J, with 5 bases between. CDR3: CASSLEAAYNEQFF. The CDR3 DNA sequence: TGTGCCAGCAGCTTAGAGGCGGCCTACAATGAGCAGTTCTTC.

This clonotype was seen only a few times. The V and J genes are TRBV6-2 or TRBV6-3 and TRBJ2-2; 8 bases agree with TRBD2. Trimming cost V 5 bases and J 3 bases; bases outside gene matches: 8. This CDR3 has 16 amino acids. The germline V gene has CDR1 MNHEY and CDR2 SVGEGT. The CDR3 sequence: CASSRGGGSDTGELFF. CDR3 coding DNA: TGTGCCAGCAGTCGCGGCGGGGGGAGTGACACCGGGGAGCTGTTTTTT.

This clonotype was recorded at least ten times. The V call is TRBV12-3 or TRBV12-4, the J call TRBJ2-1; D call uncertain. V gave up 1 base and J gave up 9 bases, with 7 bases separating them. This CDR3 is 12 amino acids long. DNA for the CDR3: TGTGCCAGCAGTTTAGTATTTGGTGAGCAGTTCTTC. Its protein product is CASSLVFGEQFF.

V gene TRBV18 combines with J gene TRBJ2-5; no clear D. The germline V gene has CDR1 KGHSH and CDR2 LQKENI. CDR3 size: 14 residues. Trimming removed 3 bases at V and 1 base at J, with 9 bases between. The CDR3 DNA sequence: TGTGCCAGCTCACCCCGCCCGGGCCAAGAGACCCAGTACTTC. Translating it yields CASSPRPGQETQYF.

V and J are TRBV25-1 and TRBJ2-7; 7 nucleotides agree with TRBD1. Germline assignment: CDR1 MGHDK and CDR2 SYGVNS. The CDR3 covers 17 residues. Losses at the gene ends were 1 base for V and 0 bases for J; bases not matched to a gene: 9. The CDR3 reads CASSELYGRGNSYEQYV. Here the CDR3 DNA reads TGTGCCAGCAGTGAATTATATGGCAGGGGGAACTCCTACGAGCAGTACGTC.

The chain carries TRBV29-1 and TRBJ2-7, with 8 bases that match TRBD2. The germline V gene encodes CDR1 SQVTM and CDR2 ANQGSEA. J gave up 2 bases and V 4 bases, and 7 bases lay outside the gene matches. The CDR3 is made up of 14 amino acids. The CDR3 protein is CSVAEREWPYEQYF. The CDR3 nucleotides are TGCAGCGTTGCGGAGCGGGAGTGGCCCTACGAGCAGTACTTC.

The CDR3 bases are TGTGCCAGCAGCTTGGGGTGGGACGAAAATCAGCCCCAGCATTTT. Its translation: CASSLGWDENQPQHF. The rearrangement links TRBV5-6 to TRBJ1-5; D possibly corresponds to TRBD1 (5 bases). The CDR3 runs 15 residues. The germline V and J ends were trimmed by 0 bases and 4 bases, with 11 bases remaining between them. Per germline, CDR1 SGHDT and CDR2 YYEEEE.

This clonotype was found a few times. This chain joins TRBV20-1 and TRBJ2-7; D gene unclear. This CDR3 is 14 amino acids long. Germline CDR1 and CDR2: DFQATT and SNEGSKA (reference sequence). Trimming removed 3 bases from V and 4 bases from J, with 16 bases in between. CDR3 coding DNA: TGCAGTGCTAGGGCACCACCAACACATTACGAGCAGTACTTC. It codes for CSARAPPTHYEQYF.

The chain joins TRBV20-1 to TRBJ1-1; D remains ambiguous. The CDR3 length is 11 residues. The germline V gene encodes CDR1 DFQATT and CDR2 SNEGSKA (reference sequence). The CDR3 reads CHLVDGTEAFF. CDR3 nucleotides: TGCCATTTGGTAGATGGCACTGAAGCTTTCTTT.

This clonotype was counted only a few times. J is TRBJ2-1 and V is TRBV12-3 or TRBV12-4; either TRBD1 or TRBD2 may supply D (5 bases each). V gave up 2 bases and J gave up 5 bases, with 13 bases separating them. CDR3 size: 15 residues. CDR3 bases: TGTGCCAGCAGTTTAAGTTCGGGGCATAACAATGAGCAGTTCTTC. Translation gives CASSLSSGHNNEQFF.

As DNA, the CDR3 is TGTGCCTGCTGTTCATCAGGGACAGGACTCCCTTATAGCAATCAGCCCCAGCATTTT. Translated: CACCSSGTGLPYSNQPQHF. This sequence joins TRBV2 and TRBJ1-5, with 8 bases matching TRBD1. Germline CDR1 is SNHLY and CDR2 is FYNNEI. V lost 11 bases to trimming and J lost 0 bases; unmatched junction nucleotides: 21. The CDR3 sequence is 19 residues long.

This chain uses TRBV7-9 with TRBJ2-2; 7 bases are a match to TRBD2. The CDR3 sequence is 16 residues long. Trimming cost V 2 bases and J 6 bases; bases outside gene matches: 9. Germline loops: CDR1 SEHNR, CDR2 FQNEAQ (reference sequence). The CDR3 here is CASSLLGGSRPGELFF. CDR3 coding DNA: TGTGCCAGCAGCTTATTGGGCGGGAGCCGTCCCGGGGAGCTGTTTTTT.

The table lists this clonotype with a few counts. The CDR3 coding sequence is TGTGCCAGCAGCCCCCGTAGTAATGAGCAGTTCTTC. This translates into CASSPRSNEQFF. The rearrangement links TRBV3-1 to TRBJ2-1; the D is unclear. V was cut by 4 bases and J by 7 bases, with 8 bases left in between. The CDR3 loop spans 12 amino acids. Germline CDR1 reads LGHDT; CDR2 reads YNNKEL (reference sequence).

This clonotype has only a few counts. The gene calls are TRBV7-2 and TRBJ2-7; D is uncertain. The CDR3 loop spans 10 amino acids. Germline V lookup: CDR1 SGHTA, CDR2 FQGNSA. V lost 4 bases, J lost 3 bases, and 1 base lay in between. The CDR3 nucleotides are TGTGCCAGCAGCTACTACGAGCAGTACGTC. Translation: CASSYYEQYV.

There are a few counts of this clonotype. CDR3 sequence: CATGGGYFNTGELFF. CDR3 in DNA: TGTGCCACTGGTGGGGGGTATTTTAACACCGGGGAGCTGTTTTTT. V usage is TRBV28 and J usage is TRBJ2-2, with a possible D match to TRBD2 (6 bases). Germline V gene data show CDR1 as MDHEN and CDR2 as SYDVKM. There are 15 residues in the CDR3. Trimming shortened V by 10 bases and J by 2 bases, and 17 bases separated the two germline ends.

This clonotype was counted only a few times. The chain employs TRBV3-1 and TRBJ2-3; no firm D call. Germline V lookup: CDR1 LGHDT, CDR2 YNNKEL (reference sequence). Trimming left V 2 bases short and J 0 bases short, with 9 bases between. CDR3 length: 15 amino acids. The CDR3 region has the DNA TGTGCCAGCAGCCAACAGAGAACTAGCACAGATACGCAGTATTTT. Residues: CASSQQRTSTDTQYF.

This clonotype has only a few counts. The gene calls are TRBV24-1 and TRBJ2-1; 10 bases are shared with TRBD2. CDR1 is KGHDR and CDR2 is SFDVKD in the germline V gene. CDR3 length: 18 residues. With V trimmed by 5 bases and J by 0 bases, 9 bases remained unmatched. CDR3 coding DNA: TGTGCCACCAGTGGCATAGCGGGAGGTCCGGGCTCCTACAATGAGCAGTTCTTC. Its protein is CATSGIAGGPGSYNEQFF.

This clonotype was seen at least ten times. CDR3 sequence: CASSPPGTGFYGYTF. CDR3 in DNA: TGCGCCAGCAGCCCCCCGGGGACAGGATTCTATGGCTACACCTTC. The chain carries TRBV5-1 and TRBJ1-2, with 8 bases fitting TRBD1. Germline trimming cut 4 bases from V and 4 bases from J; bases unmatched to any gene: 9. The CDR3 spans 15 residues. Germline lookup yields CDR1 SGHRS and CDR2 YFSETQ.

The chain combines TRBV28 with TRBJ1-5; 7 bases fit TRBD1. Losses at the gene ends were 5 bases for V and 5 bases for J; bases not matched to a gene: 15. This CDR3 has 17 amino acids. The germline V gene encodes CDR1 MDHEN and CDR2 SYDVKM. The CDR3 nucleotides are TGTGCCAGCAGTCCCCCCTGGAAAGGGGGCAATGATCAGCCCCAGCATTTT. Its translation: CASSPPWKGGNDQPQHF.

This clonotype was detected a few times. This chain uses TRBV28 with TRBJ2-7; 8 nucleotides agree with TRBD2. J lost 4 bases, V lost 6 bases, and 5 bases had no gene match. Germline V gene sequence: CDR1 MDHEN, CDR2 SYDVKM. The CDR3 extends over 13 amino acids. CDR3 DNA: TGTGCCAGCAGATCGGGCGGGAGGTACGAGCAGTACTTC. This sequence encodes CASRSGGRYEQYF.

The chain carries TRBV28 and TRBJ1-2, with D possibly TRBD1 on 5 matching bases. With 5 bases removed from V and 3 bases from J, the gap between germline ends came to 10 bases. This CDR3 is 13 amino acids long. The V gene's germline CDR1 is MDHEN and CDR2 SYDVKM. The CDR3 coding sequence is TGTGCCAGCAGTCAGGGACCGCACTATGGCTACACCTTC. As protein: CASSQGPHYGYTF.

There are a few counts of this clonotype. This chain connects TRBV15 to TRBJ2-4; no reliable D call. The CDR3 is 13 amino acids. Trimming pared 4 bases from V and 1 base from J, leaving 5 bases between. Germline assignment: CDR1 LNHNV and CDR2 YYDKDF (reference sequence). The CDR3 loop is CATSMRAKNIQYF. CDR3 DNA: TGTGCCACCAGCATGAGGGCCAAAAACATTCAGTACTTC.